The following is a TCR beta chain sequence with its context. Antigen specificity is unknown. The data belong to a study of shared clonotypes between healthy human individuals. General observations from the study: Specimens sampled were limited to blood, with tissue repertoires likely differing.

Naivety among CD8 cells was defined by CD45RO negativity and positive CCR7 selection, thereby excluding terminally differentiated effector memory CD45RA+ cells. The CDR3 contains 15 residues. With 4 bases removed from V and 7 bases from J, the gap between germline ends came to 17 bases. Germline V gene lookup returns CDR1 MGHRA and CDR2 YSYEKL. The repertoire was sequenced with immunoSEQ multiplex PCR; TCRdb's copy has only in-frame clones and lacks some. The sample has about 2.2 million clones; 93% are singletons. This chain links TRBV4-1 with TRBJ1-5, with a weak D call TRBD1 (5 bases). Material for sequencing was naive CD8+ T cells from PBMCs. This clonotype was sampled from a man between 18 and 35 years old in good health. Some clones in this sample may be carry-over from other donors' samples. CDR3 region: CASSPLAGGNQPQHF. CDR3 coding DNA: TGCGCCAGCAGCCCCTTGGCGGGGGGAAACCAGCCCCAGCATTTT.